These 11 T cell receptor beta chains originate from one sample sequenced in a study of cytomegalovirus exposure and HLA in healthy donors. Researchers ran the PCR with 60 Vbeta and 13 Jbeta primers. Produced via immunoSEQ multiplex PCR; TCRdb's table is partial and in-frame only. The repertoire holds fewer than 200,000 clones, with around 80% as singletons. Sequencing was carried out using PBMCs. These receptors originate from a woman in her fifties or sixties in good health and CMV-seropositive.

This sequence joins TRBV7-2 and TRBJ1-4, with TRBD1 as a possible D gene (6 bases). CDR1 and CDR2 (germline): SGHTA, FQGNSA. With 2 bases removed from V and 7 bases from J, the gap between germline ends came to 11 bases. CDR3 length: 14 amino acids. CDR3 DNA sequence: TGTGCCAGCAGCTTAAGGGGGGGAAGTGAAAAACTGTTTTTT. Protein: CASSLRGGSEKLFF.

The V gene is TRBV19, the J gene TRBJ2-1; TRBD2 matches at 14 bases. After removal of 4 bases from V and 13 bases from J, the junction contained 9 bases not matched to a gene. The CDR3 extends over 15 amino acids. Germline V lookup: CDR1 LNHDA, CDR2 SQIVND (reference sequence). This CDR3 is CASSTAGTSGSPQFF. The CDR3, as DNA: TGTGCCAGTAGTACCGCCGGGACTAGCGGGAGTCCCCAGTTCTTC.

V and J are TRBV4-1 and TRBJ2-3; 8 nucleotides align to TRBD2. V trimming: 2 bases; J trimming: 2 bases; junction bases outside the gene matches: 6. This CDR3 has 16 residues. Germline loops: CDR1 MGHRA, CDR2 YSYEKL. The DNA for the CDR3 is TGCGCCAGCAGCCAACCGGGGGGGCCTAACACAGATACGCAGTATTTT. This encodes CASSQPGGPNTDTQYF.

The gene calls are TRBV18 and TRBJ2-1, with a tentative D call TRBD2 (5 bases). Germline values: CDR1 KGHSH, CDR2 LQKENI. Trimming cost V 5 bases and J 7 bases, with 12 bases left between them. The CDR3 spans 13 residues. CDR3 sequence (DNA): TGTGCCAGCTCATACCACGAGGGTAATGAGCAGTTCTTC. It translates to CASSYHEGNEQFF.

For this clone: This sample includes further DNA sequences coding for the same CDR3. The CDR3 reads CASSLSQGTLLFRTEAFF. The CDR3 DNA reads as TGTGCCAGTAGTCTATCCCAGGGGACACTACTTTTCCGCACTGAAGCTTTCTTT. The chain uses TRBV19 and TRBJ1-1; tentatively, D is TRBD1 (6 bases). The length of the CDR3 is 18 residues. V gave up 5 bases and J gave up 4 bases, with 26 bases separating them. The germline gives CDR1 LNHDA, CDR2 SQIVND (reference sequence). Full variable domain (rest looked up from reference TRBV19 and TRBJ1-1): DGGITQSPKYLFRKEGQNVTLSCEQNLNHDAMYWYRQDPGQGLRLIYYSQIVNDFQKGDIAEGYSVSREKKESFPLTVTSAQKNPTAFYLCASSLSQGTLLFRTEAFFGQGTRLTVV.

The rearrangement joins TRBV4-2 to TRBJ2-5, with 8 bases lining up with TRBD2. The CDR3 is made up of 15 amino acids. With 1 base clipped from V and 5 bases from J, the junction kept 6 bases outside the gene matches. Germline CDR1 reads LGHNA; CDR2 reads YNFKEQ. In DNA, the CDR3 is TGTGCCAGCAGCCAAGCGGGGGGGTCTGGCGAGACCCAGTACTTC. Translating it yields CASSQAGGSGETQYF.

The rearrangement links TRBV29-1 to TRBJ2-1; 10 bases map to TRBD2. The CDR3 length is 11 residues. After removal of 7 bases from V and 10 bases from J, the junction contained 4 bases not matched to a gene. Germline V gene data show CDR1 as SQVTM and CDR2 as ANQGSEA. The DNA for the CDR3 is TGCAGCGCCCCGGGACTAGCGGAGCAGTTCTTC. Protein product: CSAPGLAEQFF.

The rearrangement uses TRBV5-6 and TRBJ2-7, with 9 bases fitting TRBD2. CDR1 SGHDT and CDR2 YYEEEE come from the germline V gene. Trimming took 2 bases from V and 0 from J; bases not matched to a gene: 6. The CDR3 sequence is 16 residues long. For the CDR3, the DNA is TGTGCCAGCAGCTTTAGCGGGAGAGACCCCTCCTACGAGCAGTACTTC. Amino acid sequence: CASSFSGRDPSYEQYF.

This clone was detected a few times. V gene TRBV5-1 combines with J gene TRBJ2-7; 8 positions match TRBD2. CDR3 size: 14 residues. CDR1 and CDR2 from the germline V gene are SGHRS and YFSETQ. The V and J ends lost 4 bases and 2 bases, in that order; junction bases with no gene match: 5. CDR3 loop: CASSIAGLTYEQYF. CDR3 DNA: TGCGCCAGCAGCATAGCGGGACTTACCTACGAGCAGTACTTC.

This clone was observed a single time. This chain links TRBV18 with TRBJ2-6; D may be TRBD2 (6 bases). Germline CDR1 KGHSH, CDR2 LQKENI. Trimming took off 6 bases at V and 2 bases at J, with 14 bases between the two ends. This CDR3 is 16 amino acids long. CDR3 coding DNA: TGTGCCAGCTCGCGGGGCACAGGTGCTGGGGCCAACGTCCTGACTTTC. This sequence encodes CASSRGTGAGANVLTF.

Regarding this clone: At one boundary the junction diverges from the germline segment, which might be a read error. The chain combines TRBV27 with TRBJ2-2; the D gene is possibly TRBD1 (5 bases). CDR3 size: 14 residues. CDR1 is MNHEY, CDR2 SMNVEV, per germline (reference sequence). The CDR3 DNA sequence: TGCGCCAGCTGGAAACAGGTGAACACCGGGGAGCTGTTTTTT. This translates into CASWKQVNTGELFF.